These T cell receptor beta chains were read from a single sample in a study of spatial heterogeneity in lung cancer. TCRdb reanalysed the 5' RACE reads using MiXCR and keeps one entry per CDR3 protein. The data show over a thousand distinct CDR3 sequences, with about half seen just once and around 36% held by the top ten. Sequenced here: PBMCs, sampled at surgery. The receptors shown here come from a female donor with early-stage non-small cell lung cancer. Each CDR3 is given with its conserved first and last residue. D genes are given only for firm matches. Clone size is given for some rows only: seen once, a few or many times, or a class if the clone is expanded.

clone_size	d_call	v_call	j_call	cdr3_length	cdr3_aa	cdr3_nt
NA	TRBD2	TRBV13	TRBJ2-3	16	CASSLGLAGVQDTQYF	TGTGCCAGCAGCTTAGGACTAGCGGGAGTGCAAGATACGCAGTATTTT
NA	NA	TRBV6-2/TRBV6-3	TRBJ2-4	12	CASSREYRDWNF	TGTGCCAGCAGCCGAGAGTACAGGGATTGGAACTTC
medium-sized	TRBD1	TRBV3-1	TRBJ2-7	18	CASSQRKITGGKSYEQYF	TGTGCCAGCAGCCAAAGGAAGATCACAGGGGGAAAATCCTACGAGCAGTACTTC
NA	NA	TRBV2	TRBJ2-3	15	CASSQGTSSTDTQYF	TGTGCCAGCAGTCAGGGGACGTCTAGCACAGATACGCAGTATTTT
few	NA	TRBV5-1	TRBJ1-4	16	CASSLDRTATNEKLFF	TGCGCCAGCAGCTTAGACAGGACAGCAACTAATGAAAAACTGTTTTTT
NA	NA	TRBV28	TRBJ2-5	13	CASSSGTPETQYF	TGTGCCAGCAGTTCAGGAACCCCAGAGACCCAGTACTTC
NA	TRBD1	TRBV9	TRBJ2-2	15	CASSLGQGSTGELFF	TGTGCCAGCAGCTTAGGACAGGGTTCCACCGGGGAGCTGTTTTTT
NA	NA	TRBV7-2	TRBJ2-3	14	CASSSNWRTDTKYF	TGTGCCAGCAGCTCCAACTGGAGAACAGATACGAAGTATTTT
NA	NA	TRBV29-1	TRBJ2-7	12	CSVLGNYYEQYF	TGCAGCGTCCTAGGAAACTACTACGAGCAGTACTTC
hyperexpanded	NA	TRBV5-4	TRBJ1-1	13	CASSPTGNTEAFF	TGTGCCAGCAGCCCCACAGGAAACACTGAAGCTTTCTTT